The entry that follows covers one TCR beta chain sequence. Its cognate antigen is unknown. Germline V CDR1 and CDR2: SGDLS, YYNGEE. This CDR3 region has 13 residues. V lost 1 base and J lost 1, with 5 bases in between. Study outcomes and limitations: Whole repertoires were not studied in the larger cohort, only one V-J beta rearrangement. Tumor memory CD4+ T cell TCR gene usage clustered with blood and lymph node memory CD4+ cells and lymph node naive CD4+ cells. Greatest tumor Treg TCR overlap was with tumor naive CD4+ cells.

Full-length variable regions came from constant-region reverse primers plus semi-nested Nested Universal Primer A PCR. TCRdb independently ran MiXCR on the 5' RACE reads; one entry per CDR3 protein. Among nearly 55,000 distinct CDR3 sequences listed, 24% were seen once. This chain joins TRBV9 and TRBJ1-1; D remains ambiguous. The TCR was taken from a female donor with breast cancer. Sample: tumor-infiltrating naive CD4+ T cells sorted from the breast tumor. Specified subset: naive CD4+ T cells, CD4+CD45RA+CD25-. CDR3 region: CASSVQSNTEAFF. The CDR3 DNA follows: TGTGCCAGCAGCGTACAGTCGAACACTGAAGCTTTCTTT.